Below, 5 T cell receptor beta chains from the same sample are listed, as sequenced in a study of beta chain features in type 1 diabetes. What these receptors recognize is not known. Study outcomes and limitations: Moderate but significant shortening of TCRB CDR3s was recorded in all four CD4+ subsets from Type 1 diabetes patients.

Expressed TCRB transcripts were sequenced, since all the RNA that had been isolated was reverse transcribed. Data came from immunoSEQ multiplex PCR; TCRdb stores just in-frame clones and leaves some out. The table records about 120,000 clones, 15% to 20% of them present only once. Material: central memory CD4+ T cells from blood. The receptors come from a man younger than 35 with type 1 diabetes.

CDR3 DNA: TGTGCCAGTAGAAGTGGGCAGGGGCCAGATACGCAGTATTTT. Translation: CASRSGQGPDTQYF. The J gene is TRBJ2-3, the V gene TRBV19; tentative D call: TRBD1 (6 bases). Germline V gene lookup returns CDR1 LNHDA and CDR2 SQIVND (reference sequence). V shed 6 bases and J shed 4 bases, with 14 bases lying between them. The CDR3 loop spans 14 amino acids.

CDR3 region: CASSQDKTGSSYEQYF. The CDR3 nucleotides are TGCGCCAGCAGCCAAGATAAGACAGGGTCCTCCTACGAGCAGTACTTC. This chain uses TRBV4-3 with TRBJ2-7, with 7 bases aligning to TRBD1. Germline assignment: CDR1 LGHNA and CDR2 YSLEER. Losses at the gene ends were 0 bases for V and 0 bases for J; bases not matched to a gene: 5. This CDR3 has 16 residues.

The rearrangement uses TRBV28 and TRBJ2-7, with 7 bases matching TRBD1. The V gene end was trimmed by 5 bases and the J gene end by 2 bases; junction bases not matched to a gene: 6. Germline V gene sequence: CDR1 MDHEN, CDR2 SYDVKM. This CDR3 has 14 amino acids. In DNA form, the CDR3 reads TGTGCCAGCAGTCGGACAGGACCCACCTACGAGCAGTACTTC. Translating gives CASSRTGPTYEQYF.

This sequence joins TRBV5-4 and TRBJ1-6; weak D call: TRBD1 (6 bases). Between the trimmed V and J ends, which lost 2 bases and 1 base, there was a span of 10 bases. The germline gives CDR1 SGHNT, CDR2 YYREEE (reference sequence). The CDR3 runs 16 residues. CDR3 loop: CASSFLGGSYNSPLHF. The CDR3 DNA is TGTGCCAGCAGCTTCCTAGGGGGGTCCTATAATTCACCCCTCCACTTT.

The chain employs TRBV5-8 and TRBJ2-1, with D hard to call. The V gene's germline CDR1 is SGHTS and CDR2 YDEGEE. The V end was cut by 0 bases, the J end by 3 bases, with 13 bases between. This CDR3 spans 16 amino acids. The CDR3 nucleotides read TGTGCCAGCAGCTTGGTGGGAACCGGGTACTACAATGAGCAGTTCTTC. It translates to CASSLVGTGYYNEQFF.